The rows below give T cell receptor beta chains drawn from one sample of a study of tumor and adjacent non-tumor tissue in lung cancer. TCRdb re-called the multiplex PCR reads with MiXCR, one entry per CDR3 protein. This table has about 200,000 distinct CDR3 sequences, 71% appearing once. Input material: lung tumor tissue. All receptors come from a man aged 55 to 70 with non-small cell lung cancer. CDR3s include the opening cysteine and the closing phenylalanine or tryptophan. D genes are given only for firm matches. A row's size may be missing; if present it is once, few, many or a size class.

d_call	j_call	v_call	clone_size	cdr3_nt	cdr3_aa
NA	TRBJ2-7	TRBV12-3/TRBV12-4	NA	TGTACCAGCAGGAAGGCGGGGTCCTATGAGCAGTACTTC	CTSRKAGSYEQYF
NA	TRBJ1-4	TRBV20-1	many	TGCAGTGCAAGGACAGCTAATGAAAAACTGTTTTTT	CSARTANEKLFF
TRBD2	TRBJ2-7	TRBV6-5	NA	TGTGCCAGCAGAACCGGAGTGGGACTAGCGGCTAGCTCCTACGAGCAGTACTTC	CASRTGVGLAASSYEQYF
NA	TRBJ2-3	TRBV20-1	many	TGCAGTGCTTCGTCGGCAGATACGCAGTATTTT	CSASSADTQYF
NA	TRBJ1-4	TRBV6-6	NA	TGTGCCAGCAGTTACGGGCAGAGTGGCGAAAAACTGTATTTT	CASSYGQSGEKLYF
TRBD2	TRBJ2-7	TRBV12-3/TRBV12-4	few	TGTGCCAGCAGCCCGACTAGCGTCAGCTCCTACGAGCAGTACTTC	CASSPTSVSSYEQYF
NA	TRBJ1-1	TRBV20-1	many	TGCAGTGCTAGAACAGGGTCGGGCGCTGAAGCTTTCTTT	CSARTGSGAEAFF
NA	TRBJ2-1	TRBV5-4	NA	TGTGCCAGCAGTTTGGACCGGCGGGACCTTAATGAGCAGTTCTTC	CASSLDRRDLNEQFF
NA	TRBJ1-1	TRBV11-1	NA	TGTGCCAGCAGCTTAAGCGAGAACGCTGAGGCTTTCTTT	CASSLSENAEAFF
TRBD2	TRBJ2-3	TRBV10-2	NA	TGCGCCAGCAGTGAGAGACGGGGGAATAGCGGGGGGGTGCTCACAGATACGCAGTATTTT	CASSERRGNSGGVLTDTQYF
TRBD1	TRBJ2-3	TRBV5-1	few	TGCGCCAGCAGCTCCGGACAGGGGCCCCTCACAGATACGCAGTATTTT	CASSSGQGPLTDTQYF
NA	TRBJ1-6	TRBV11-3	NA	TGTGCCAGCAGCTTAGTCCAGGACAGCAGGTCACTCCTCCACTTT	CASSLVQDSRSLLHF
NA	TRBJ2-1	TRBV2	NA	TGTGCCAGCAGTGAACCGGACTATACCTACAATGAGCAGTTCTTC	CASSEPDYTYNEQFF
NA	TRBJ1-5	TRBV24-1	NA	TGTGCCACCGCGGGGACTAATGGCAATCAGCCCAAGCATTTT	CATAGTNGNQPKHF
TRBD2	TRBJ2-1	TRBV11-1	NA	TGTGCCAGCAGCTTATCTCGGCTAGCGGGATGCAACAAAGGGCAGTTCTTC	CASSLSRLAGCNKGQFF
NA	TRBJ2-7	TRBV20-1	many	TGCAGTGCTAGTGGGAGTTACTACGAGCAGTACTTC	CSASGSYYEQYF
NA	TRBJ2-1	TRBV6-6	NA	TGTGCCAGCAGCCATAGGGATGGGACTCACAATGAGCAGTTCTTC	CASSHRDGTHNEQFF
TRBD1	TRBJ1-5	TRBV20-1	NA	TGCAGTGATAGGACGGGACAGGGGCCAGGAGGGTCCCAGCCCCAGCATTTT	CSDRTGQGPGGSQPQHF
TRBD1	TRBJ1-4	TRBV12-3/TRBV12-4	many	TGTGCCAGCAGTCCCTCGGACAGGGGGGGCGAAAAACTGTTTTTT	CASSPSDRGGEKLFF
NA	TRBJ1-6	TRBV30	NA	TGTGCCTGGAACTGGCGTCGGGGGGAAAATTCACCCCTCCACTTT	CAWNWRRGENSPLHF
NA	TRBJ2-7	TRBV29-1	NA	TGCAGCGTCGACCGGGACGGAGTTTTAGCCTACGAGCAATACTTC	CSVDRDGVLAYEQYF
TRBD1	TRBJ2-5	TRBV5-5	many	TGTGCCAGCAGCTTCCCGGGACAGGGTCAAGAGACCCAGTACTTC	CASSFPGQGQETQYF
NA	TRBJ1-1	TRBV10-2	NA	TGCGCCAGCAGGGACAGTGCGAGGGCTGAAGCTTTCTTT	CASRDSARAEAFF
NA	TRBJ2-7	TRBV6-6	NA	TGTGCCATCAGCCTCCGGGACACGACCTACGAGCAGAACTTC	CAISLRDTTYEQNF
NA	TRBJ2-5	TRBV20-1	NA	TGCAGTGCTATAGTGACAGAAGAGACCCAGTACTTC	CSAIVTEETQYF
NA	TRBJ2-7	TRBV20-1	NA	TGCACTGCTAGTGGACTCTCCTACGGGCAGTACTTC	CTASGLSYGQYF
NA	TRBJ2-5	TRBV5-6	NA	TGTGCCAGCAGCTTGCCGCAGGCGACCCAGTACTTC	CASSLPQATQYF
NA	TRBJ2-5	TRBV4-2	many	TGTGCCAGCAGCCAAGATGCAGGGAAGACCCAGTACTTC	CASSQDAGKTQYF
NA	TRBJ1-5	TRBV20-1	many	TGCAGTGCTAGTAAGGCGGGTGGGGGGCCCAATCAGCCCCAGCATTTT	CSASKAGGGPNQPQHF
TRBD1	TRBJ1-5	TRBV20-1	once	TGCAGTGCTAGTCCAGGGGGCGTTCGCAATCAGCCCCGGCATTTT	CSASPGGVRNQPRHF
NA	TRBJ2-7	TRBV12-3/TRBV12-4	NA	TGTGCCAGCAGTTTGTCCGACTTGAGCTCCTACGAGCAGTACTTC	CASSLSDLSSYEQYF
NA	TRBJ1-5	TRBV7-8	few	TGTGCCAGCAGCTTACAACCGGATCAGCCCCAGCATTTT	CASSLQPDQPQHF
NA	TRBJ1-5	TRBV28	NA	TGTGACAGCAGCCACGGGGGCAGCAATCAGCCCCAGCATTTT	CDSSHGGSNQPQHF
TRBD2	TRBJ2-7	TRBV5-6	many	TGTGCCAGCAGCTCAACTAGCGGGAGCTACGAGCAGTACTTC	CASSSTSGSYEQYF
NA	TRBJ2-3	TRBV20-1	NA	TGCAGTGCTCCCCGCCCTGGGGGTGATACGCAGTATTTT	CSAPRPGGDTQYF
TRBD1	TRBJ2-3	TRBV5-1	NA	TGCGCCAGCCGACAGGGGGCTAGCACAGATGCGCAGTATTTT	CASRQGASTDAQYF
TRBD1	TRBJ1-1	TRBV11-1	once	TGTGCCAGCAGGTTGAGGGGGCCTCACACTGAAGTTTTCTTT	CASRLRGPHTEVFF
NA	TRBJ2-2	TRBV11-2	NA	TGTGCCAGCAGCTCCCGTTGGGGACGAACGAACACAGGGGAGCTGTTTTTT	CASSSRWGRTNTGELFF
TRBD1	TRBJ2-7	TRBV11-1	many	TGTGCCAGCAGCTTAATCGGACAGGGGGCGTACGAGCAGTACTTC	CASSLIGQGAYEQYF
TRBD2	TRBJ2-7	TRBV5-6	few	TGTGCCAGCAGCTTGGTGGCTAGCGGAAACTACGAGCAGTACTTC	CASSLVASGNYEQYF
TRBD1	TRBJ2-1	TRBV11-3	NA	TGTGCCAGCAACTCCAGCCATGGGACAGGGTACAATGAGCAGTTCTTT	CASNSSHGTGYNEQFF
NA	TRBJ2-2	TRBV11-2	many	TGTGCCAGCAGCTTAGAACCCCCCACTAGTTCCGGGGAGCTGTTTTTT	CASSLEPPTSSGELFF
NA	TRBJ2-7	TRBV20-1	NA	TGCAGTGCTAGTTTGAGTGGGAGTCGCCCCTCCTGCGAGCAGTACTTC	CSASLSGSRPSCEQYF
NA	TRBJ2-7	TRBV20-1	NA	TGCAGTGCCCCGAGGGCGGGCGTTAACTACGCGCAGTACTTC	CSAPRAGVNYAQYF